This entry lists 13 T cell receptor beta chains sequenced from one sample in a study of shared clonotypes between healthy human individuals. TCRdb keeps only in-frame clones here, not all; method: immunoSEQ multiplex PCR. Of about 1,500,000 clones in the sample, approximately 96% were seen once. The sequenced sample was naive CD4+ T cells sorted from blood. Subset denoted: CD45RA+ positively selected. The receptor source for this set is a man younger than 45 in good health.

For this clone: Mismatch with germline at one junction end may stem from a read error. As DNA, the CDR3 is TGTGCTAGCAGAACTGACAGGGGGTCGGGTGACTACACCTTC. Protein sequence: CASRTDRGSGDYTF. V gene TRBV7-7 combines with J gene TRBJ1-2; the match to TRBD1 covers 9 bases. The CDR3 length is 14 residues. Germline assignment: CDR1 SSHAT and CDR2 FNYEAQ (reference sequence).

The chain has TRBV2 and TRBJ2-1, with 11 bases aligning to TRBD2. Trimming took 7 bases from V and 7 from J; bases not matched to a gene: 12. The CDR3 loop spans 16 amino acids. Germline V gene sequence: CDR1 SNHLY, CDR2 FYNNEI. CDR3 in DNA: TGTGCCAGCAAGCTCGAGGGAAGACTAGCGGGAAATGAGCAGTTCTTC. Translation gives CASKLEGRLAGNEQFF.

This clone was seen once. The gene calls are TRBV18 and TRBJ2-1; tentative D call: TRBD1 (5 bases). CDR1 KGHSH and CDR2 LQKENI come from the germline V gene. The germline V and J ends were trimmed by 3 bases and 0 bases, with 15 bases remaining between them. The CDR3 length is 17 residues. CDR3: CASSPSQGTSSYNEQFF. The CDR3 DNA reads as TGTGCCAGCTCACCGTCGCAGGGAACGAGCTCCTACAATGAGCAGTTCTTC. The whole variable domain, filled in from reference TRBV18 and TRBJ2-1, reads NAGVMQNPRHLVRRRGQEARLRCSPMKGHSHVYWYRQLPEEGLKFMVYLQKENIIDESGMPKERFSAEFPKEGPSILRIQQVVRGDSAAYFCASSPSQGTSSYNEQFFGPGTRLTVL.

This sequence joins TRBV7-8 and TRBJ1-5; D is ambiguous. Deletions cut 2 bases from V and 5 bases from J, with 10 bases between. The CDR3 has 14 residues. Germline lookup yields CDR1 SGHVS and CDR2 FQNEAQ. For the CDR3, the DNA is TGTGCCAGCAGCTTATCCCACAGATATCAGCCCCAGCATTTT. It encodes CASSLSHRYQPQHF.

V gene TRBV28 combines with J gene TRBJ1-1; no clear D gene. CDR3 size: 12 residues. Germline V CDR1 and CDR2: MDHEN, SYDVKM. Trimming took off 8 bases at V and 3 bases at J, with 10 bases between the two ends. The CDR3 loop reads CASDRRDTEAFF. Written as DNA, the CDR3 is TGTGCCAGCGATCGAAGGGACACTGAAGCTTTCTTT.

The chain has TRBV14 and TRBJ2-2; D might be TRBD2 (5 bases). The CDR3 contains 13 residues. Germline V gene lookup returns CDR1 SGHDN and CDR2 FVKESK. V was shortened by 4 bases and J by 6 bases, with 9 bases between the two germline ends. DNA of the CDR3: TGTGCCAGCAGCCCCTTAGCGCCCGGGGAGCTGTTTTTT. As protein: CASSPLAPGELFF. Drawing the rest from reference TRBV14 and TRBJ2-2, the complete variable domain is EAGVTQFPSHSVIEKGQTVTLRCDPISGHDNLYWYRRVMGKEIKFLLHFVKESKQDESGMPNNRFLAERTGGTYSTLKVQPAELEDSGVYFCASSPLAPGELFFGEGSRLTVL.

The chain couples TRBV28 to TRBJ2-7; D might be TRBD2 (6 bases). Between the trimmed V and J ends, which lost 6 bases and 4 bases, there was a span of 13 bases. Germline loops: CDR1 MDHEN, CDR2 SYDVKM. The CDR3 length is 13 residues. CDR3: CASRASGLYEQYF. Written as DNA, the CDR3 is TGTGCCAGCAGAGCCAGCGGGCTGTACGAGCAGTACTTC.

The chain is built from TRBV18 and TRBJ2-3, with D tentatively TRBD1 (9 bases). The germline V gene encodes CDR1 KGHSH and CDR2 LQKENI. V dropped 3 bases and J dropped 6 bases, with 37 bases sitting between them. This CDR3 comprises 22 residues. The CDR3 loop reads CASSPKPLTGGEAGVFMDTQYF. The CDR3 nucleotides read TGTGCCAGCTCACCCAAACCCCTCACAGGGGGCGAAGCGGGAGTTTTTATGGATACGCAGTATTTT.

The chain joins TRBV6-1 to TRBJ2-5; D not certain. From germline, CDR1 is MNHNS and CDR2 SASEGT. Between the trimmed V and J ends, which lost 9 bases and 1 base, there was a span of 12 bases. CDR3 length: 13 amino acids. The CDR3 loop is CASLRSPQETQYF. CDR3 DNA sequence: TGTGCCAGTTTACGGTCCCCCCAAGAGACCCAGTACTTC.

V gene TRBV18 combines with J gene TRBJ1-3; 7 bases match TRBD1. This CDR3 is 15 amino acids long. V trimming: 3 bases; J trimming: 2 bases; junction bases outside the gene matches: 4. Germline V lookup: CDR1 KGHSH, CDR2 LQKENI. CDR3 sequence (DNA): TGTGCCAGCTCACCCACGACAGGGACTGGAAACACCATATATTTT. Protein: CASSPTTGTGNTIYF.

The chain has TRBV6-6 and TRBJ2-3; no definite D call. Germline assignment: CDR1 MNHNY and CDR2 SVGAGI (reference sequence). V gave up 7 bases and J gave up 1 base, with 12 bases separating them. The CDR3 has 14 residues. CDR3 region: CASNRRLGTDTQYF. The CDR3 bases are TGTGCCAGCAACCGCCGATTGGGCACAGATACGCAGTATTTT.

The rearrangement joins TRBV5-5 to TRBJ2-5; 8 bases map to TRBD2. Germline trimming cut 2 bases from V and 5 bases from J; bases unmatched to any gene: 8. The CDR3 covers 15 residues. In germline, CDR1 is SGHKS, CDR2 YYEKEE (reference sequence). The CDR3 spells CASSFQAGGWETQYF. Written as DNA, the CDR3 is TGTGCCAGCAGCTTCCAGGCGGGAGGTTGGGAGACCCAGTACTTC.

The chain recombines TRBV5-1 with TRBJ2-3, with D possibly matching TRBD2 (6 bases). Trimming took off 0 bases at V and 1 base at J, with 9 bases between the two ends. Per the germline V gene, CDR1 is SGHRS and CDR2 is YFSETQ. CDR3 length: 15 amino acids. The CDR3 spells CASSLVADRTDTQYF. In DNA, the CDR3 is TGCGCCAGCAGCTTGGTAGCGGATCGCACAGATACGCAGTATTTT.